The 31 T cell receptor beta chains below all came from one sample that was sequenced in a study of regulatory T cells in long-lasting Graves disease. With iRepertoire HTBI primers and Arm-PCR of CDR3 regions, TCR beta libraries were built. MiXCR was run by TCRdb on the multiplex PCR reads, yielding one entry per CDR3 protein. The sample gives approximately 490,000 distinct CDR3 sequences, around 15% of which show up once; roughly an eighth is in the top ten. The sample's time point: newly diagnosed GD, antithyroid drugs for less than 3 months. PBMCs provided the RNA from which the TCR library was made. The same specimen was also included in a second study, on T cells in Graves' hyperthyroidism and ophthalmopathy.

Material: peripheral blood mononuclear cells (PBMCs), obtained at new diagnosis, from a patient treated with antithyroid drugs. These receptors originate from a man aged 40-50 years with Graves disease.

V gene TRBV2 combines with J gene TRBJ2-4; D is possibly TRBD2 (6 bases). CDR3 size: 16 residues. The V gene lost 6 bases and the J gene lost 0 bases, with 15 bases spanning the gap. Per the germline V gene, CDR1 is SNHLY and CDR2 is FYNNEI. CDR3 coding DNA: TGTGCCAGCAGGACCGTGGGGCGGGGAGCCAAAAACATTCAGTACTTC. Its translation is CASRTVGRGAKNIQYF. Full variable domain (missing parts from reference TRBV2 and TRBJ2-4): EPEVTQTPSHQVTQMGQEVILRCVPISNHLYFYWYRQILGQKVEFLVSFYNNEISEKSEIFDDQFSVERPDGSNFTLKIRSTKLEDSAMYFCASRTVGRGAKNIQYFGAGTRLSVL.

This clonotype was observed many times. The V and J genes are TRBV11-2 and TRBJ1-6; 7 bases are a match to TRBD1. Germline CDR1 is SGHAT and CDR2 is FQNNGV. The CDR3 runs to 13 residues. With 8 bases clipped from V and 10 bases from J, the junction kept 8 bases outside the gene matches. The CDR3 is CASSLTGDSPLHF. The CDR3 region has the DNA TGTGCCAGCTCACTCACAGGGGACTCACCCCTCCACTTT.

This sequence joins TRBV2 and TRBJ1-5; 9 bases map to TRBD1. Germline-derived CDR1 and CDR2 are SNHLY and FYNNEI. Unmatched junction bases numbered 3, after V lost 6 bases and J lost 0 bases. This CDR3 spans 15 amino acids. The CDR3 region has the DNA TGTGCCAGCAGCCGGGACAGGGCTAGCAATCAGCCCCAGCATTTT. It is translated as CASSRDRASNQPQHF.

This clonotype has ten or more counts. The V gene is TRBV11-2, the J gene TRBJ2-1; a weak D match, TRBD1 (6 bases). V was pared by 5 bases and J by 10 bases, with 9 bases between. The germline gives CDR1 SGHAT, CDR2 FQNNGV. This CDR3 region has 11 residues. The CDR3 loop reads CASSRTGEQFF. The CDR3 DNA is TGTGCCAGCAGCCGAACAGGGGAGCAGTTCTTC.

The V and J genes are TRBV30 and TRBJ2-7; TRBD1 matches 11 bases. Trimming cost V 1 base and J 3 bases; bases outside gene matches: 8. CDR3 size: 16 residues. In germline, CDR1 is GTSNPN, CDR2 SVGIG (reference sequence). The DNA for the CDR3 is TGTGCCTGGAGTGAACCCCGGACAGGGGGCTTCTACGAGCAGTACTTC. Residues: CAWSEPRTGGFYEQYF.

This clonotype was seen only a few times. The chain couples TRBV19 to TRBJ2-1; D call uncertain. The ends were cut back, 4 bases at V and 3 bases at J, with 7 bases in the middle. The CDR3 runs to 13 residues. Germline CDR1 and CDR2: LNHDA and SQIVND (reference sequence). Here the CDR3 reads CASSTLLYNEQFF. The DNA of the CDR3 is TGTGCCAGTAGTACCCTGCTCTACAATGAGCAGTTCTTC.

As to this clonotype: One base separates it from a far larger clone, so it is likely a read error. This chain uses TRBV7-2 with TRBJ2-1, with D perhaps being TRBD1 or TRBD2 (5 bases each). TRBJ2-5 explains the end of the DNA better; the J call may be wrong. This CDR3 comprises 14 residues. Germline CDR1 and CDR2: SGHTA and FQGNSA. CDR3 sequence (DNA): TGTGCCAGCGGCCTGGGAATGGGGGAAGAGACCCAGTACTTC. It encodes CASGLGMGEETQYF.

The chain is built from TRBV6-1 and TRBJ1-5; D may be TRBD1 (6 bases). V shed 6 bases and J shed 5 bases, with 17 bases lying between them. Germline V CDR1 and CDR2: MNHNS, SASEGT. CDR3 size: 15 residues. CDR3 loop: CASRGRRDMDQPQHF. CDR3 bases: TGTGCCAGCAGGGGTCGCCGGGACATGGATCAGCCCCAGCATTTT.

This clonotype was counted only a few times. This chain uses TRBV15 with TRBJ2-5, with 9 nucleotides matching TRBD2. The CDR3 loop spans 17 amino acids. Germline V lookup: CDR1 LNHNV, CDR2 YYDKDF (reference sequence). The ends lost 6 bases at V and 5 bases at J; junction bases unmatched: 16. The CDR3 sequence is CATREGRIAGEGETQYF. CDR3 coding DNA: TGTGCCACCAGAGAGGGGCGGATAGCGGGAGAGGGGGAGACCCAGTACTTC.

This clonotype was recorded at least ten times. This rearrangement joins TRBV2 to TRBJ1-2; 8 bases map to TRBD1. This CDR3 spans 13 amino acids. The V gene's germline CDR1 is SNHLY and CDR2 FYNNEI. The ends lost 6 bases at V and 4 bases at J; junction bases unmatched: 4. CDR3 sequence (DNA): TGTGCCAGCAGACAGGGGGAGAGCTATGGCTACACCTTC. Translating gives CASRQGESYGYTF.

A note on this clonotype: A single base separates this from a much larger clone, so it may be a read error. In nucleotides, the CDR3 is TGTGCCATCAGTGACCCCGCGGGGGGGCAACCCTACGAGCAGTACTTC. Its protein product is CAISDPAGGQPYEQYF. The chain combines TRBV24-1 with TRBJ2-3, with 9 nucleotides matching TRBD2. Judging by the DNA end, TRBJ2-7 fits better; the J call may be wrong. The CDR3 is 16 residues long. CDR1 is KGHDR and CDR2 is SFDVKD in the germline V gene.

This sequence joins TRBV3-1 and TRBJ2-3; 7 positions match TRBD2. The ends lost 2 bases at V and 2 bases at J; junction bases unmatched: 4. This CDR3 has 15 residues. The germline V gene has CDR1 LGHDT and CDR2 YNNKEL (reference sequence). The CDR3 sequence: CASSQRAGHTDTQYF. The CDR3 nucleotides are TGTGCCAGCAGCCAAAGAGCGGGGCACACAGATACGCAGTATTTT.

This clonotype has more than one count but fewer than ten. V gene TRBV19 combines with J gene TRBJ2-7, with D possibly being TRBD2 (6 bases). Trimming removed 6 bases from V and 4 bases from J, with 13 bases in between. Per the germline V gene, CDR1 is LNHDA and CDR2 is SQIVND (reference sequence). CDR3 length: 13 residues. The CDR3 sequence: CASRKNGRYEQYF. The CDR3 DNA reads as TGTGCCAGTAGAAAAAACGGGAGATACGAGCAGTACTTC.

This clonotype was counted at least ten times. The chain employs TRBV5-1 and TRBJ2-5, with 12 bases matching TRBD1. CDR1 and CDR2 from the germline V gene are SGHRS and YFSETQ. V shed 4 bases and J 4 bases; nucleotides not matched to a gene: 8. This CDR3 region has 16 residues. The CDR3 loop is CASSGGTGGAGETQYF. For the CDR3, the DNA is TGCGCCAGCAGCGGAGGGACAGGGGGCGCGGGAGAGACCCAGTACTTC.

The sample holds a few counts of this clonotype. The chain couples TRBV7-9 to TRBJ2-3, with a weak D call TRBD1 (6 bases). Germline V lookup: CDR1 SEHNR, CDR2 FQNEAQ (reference sequence). The CDR3 spans 14 residues. V was pared by 6 bases and J by 4 bases, with 14 bases between. The CDR3 loop reads CASSFTGQSDTQYF. The CDR3 DNA is TGTGCCAGCAGTTTTACCGGACAGTCAGATACGCAGTATTTT.

The table lists this clonotype with a few counts. This could be a read error, since a much larger clone is one nucleotide away. V and J are TRBV12-3 or TRBV12-4 and TRBJ2-3, with D hard to call. CDR3 size: 12 residues. CDR3 in DNA: TGTGCCGGCAGCACCTACACAGATACGCAGTATTTT. Amino acids: CAGSTYTDTQYF.

This chain joins TRBV14 and TRBJ2-3, with 10 bases lining up with TRBD2. The CDR3 has 17 residues. Germline values: CDR1 SGHDN, CDR2 FVKESK. V gave up 0 bases and J gave up 0 bases; unmatched junction bases: 3. In nucleotides, the CDR3 is TGTGCCAGCAGCCAAGATAAGACTAGCGGGAGCACAGATACGCAGTATTTT. Protein sequence: CASSQDKTSGSTDTQYF.

This clonotype has at least ten counts. The gene calls are TRBV27 and TRBJ1-3; D is uncertain. Germline lookup yields CDR1 MNHEY and CDR2 SMNVEV (reference sequence). V was shortened by 0 bases and J by 0 bases, with 6 bases between the two germline ends. The CDR3 is made up of 15 amino acids. CDR3: CASSLSSFSGNTIYF. The DNA for the CDR3 is TGTGCCAGCAGTTTATCATCATTCTCTGGAAACACCATATATTTT.

This clonotype came up many times. This chain joins TRBV3-1 and TRBJ2-3; 10 nucleotides match TRBD1. Germline V CDR1 and CDR2: LGHDT, YNNKEL (reference sequence). The junction had 6 bases not matched to a gene; V was cut back by 4 bases and J by 5 bases. The CDR3 spans 15 residues. CDR3 nucleotide sequence: TGTGCCAGCAGCCCCTGGACAGGGGGGGTAGATACGCAGTATTTT. It yields the protein CASSPWTGGVDTQYF.

This clonotype was seen ten or more times. J is TRBJ2-7 and V is TRBV2; D gene unclear. V was trimmed by 6 bases and J by 0 bases, leaving 12 bases between them. CDR1 is SNHLY, CDR2 FYNNEI, per germline. The CDR3 sequence is 14 residues long. CDR3 in amino acids: CASRKGEASYEQYF. CDR3 bases: TGTGCCAGCAGAAAAGGCGAGGCCTCCTACGAGCAGTACTTC.

This clonotype was counted between two and nine times. V is TRBV29-1 and J is TRBJ1-1; a possible D gene is TRBD1 (5 bases). This CDR3 has 14 amino acids. The V end was cut by 4 bases, the J end by 5 bases, with 17 bases between. Germline values: CDR1 SQVTM, CDR2 ANQGSEA. CDR3 sequence (DNA): TGCAGCGTTGTGGGGGGGGGGTTGGGGACTGAAGCTTTCTTT. Encoded protein: CSVVGGGLGTEAFF.

The chain is built from TRBV9 and TRBJ2-1, with 11 bases fitting TRBD2. Germline V lookup: CDR1 SGDLS, CDR2 YYNGEE. This CDR3 comprises 16 residues. The V and J ends lost 4 bases and 8 bases, in that order; junction bases with no gene match: 11. CDR3 amino acids: CASSLLPGLAVDEQFF. The DNA for the CDR3 is TGTGCCAGCAGCCTCCTCCCGGGACTAGCGGTCGATGAGCAGTTCTTC. The full variable domain, its missing parts supplied by reference TRBV9 and TRBJ2-1, is DSGVTQTPKHLITATGQRVTLRCSPRSGDLSVYWYQQSLDQGLQFLIQYYNGEERAKGNILERFSAQQFPDLHSELNLSSLELGDSALYFCASSLLPGLAVDEQFFGPGTRLTVL.

The chain combines TRBV4-2 with TRBJ1-6; 7 positions match TRBD1. The junction had 6 bases not matched to a gene; V was cut back by 0 bases and J by 10 bases. The V gene's germline CDR1 is LGHNA and CDR2 YNFKEQ. This CDR3 is 15 amino acids long. CDR3 sequence (DNA): TGTGCCAGCAGCCAAGAGACAGGGTCTAAATCACCCCTCCACTTT. The encoded protein is CASSQETGSKSPLHF.

The table lists this clonotype with a few counts. The chain links TRBV5-6 to TRBJ2-2; D is perhaps TRBD2 (5 bases). Trimming removed 2 bases at V and 6 bases at J, with 14 bases between. In germline, CDR1 is SGHDT, CDR2 YYEEEE. This CDR3 region has 15 residues. The CDR3 region is CASSFSLWEPGELFF. In DNA form, the CDR3 reads TGTGCCAGCAGCTTCAGTTTGTGGGAGCCCGGGGAGCTGTTTTTT.

In its sample, this clonotype was seen a few times. The rearrangement links TRBV7-6 to TRBJ2-7, with D unclear. V was cut by 3 bases and J by 4 bases, with 10 bases left in between. Germline values: CDR1 SGHVS, CDR2 FNYEAQ. CDR3 size: 13 residues. CDR3 protein: CASSLTSKYEQYF. CDR3 in DNA: TGTGCCAGCAGCTTGACGTCTAAATACGAGCAGTACTTC.

The chain couples TRBV10-2 to TRBJ2-7; D perhaps matches TRBD2 (5 bases). The V and J ends lost 6 bases and 6 bases respectively, with 24 bases between them. Germline CDR1 reads WSHSY; CDR2 reads SAAADI. This CDR3 has 16 amino acids. The DNA for the CDR3 is TGCGCCAGCAGCCTGGCAACTACCGGGATCCTCTCCGAGCAGTACTTC. Amino acids: CASSLATTGILSEQYF.

V gene TRBV3-1 combines with J gene TRBJ2-1, with 10 bases fitting TRBD2. Losses at the gene ends were 1 base for V and 6 bases for J; bases not matched to a gene: 3. CDR3 size: 15 residues. Germline CDR1 is LGHDT and CDR2 is YNNKEL (reference sequence). The CDR3 sequence: CASSQGLAGLNEQFF. The CDR3 DNA reads TGTGCCAGCAGCCAAGGACTAGCGGGCCTCAATGAGCAGTTCTTC.

This clonotype was seen a handful of times. The chain recombines TRBV3-1 with TRBJ2-7, with TRBD1 matching 7 bases. CDR3 length: 14 amino acids. V lost 3 bases and J lost 6; bases outside the gene matches: 8. The germline gives CDR1 LGHDT, CDR2 YNNKEL (reference sequence). This CDR3 reads CASSHRQGGGEQYF. The CDR3 bases are TGTGCCAGCAGCCACCGACAGGGTGGGGGCGAGCAGTACTTC.

A few counts support this clonotype. J is TRBJ2-2 and V is TRBV24-1; a weak D match, TRBD1 (6 bases). Germline assignment: CDR1 KGHDR and CDR2 SFDVKD. This CDR3 comprises 14 residues. V gave up 6 bases and J gave up 4 bases, with 11 bases separating them. In DNA, the CDR3 is TGTGCCACCAGTAGTACAGGGCCCACCGGGGAGCTGTTTTTT. It codes for CATSSTGPTGELFF.

This clonotype has a count of ten or more. The rearrangement uses TRBV7-9 and TRBJ2-5, with TRBD1 as a possible D gene (6 bases). Germline CDR1 is SEHNR and CDR2 is FQNEAQ (reference sequence). V lost 5 bases to trimming and J lost 2 bases, with 12 bases between them. This CDR3 spans 14 amino acids. CDR3 nucleotides: TGTGCCAGCAGCCCTCACAGGGATCAAGAGACCCAGTACTTC. Its translation is CASSPHRDQETQYF.

This clonotype showed up many times. This chain uses TRBV5-4 with TRBJ2-5; TRBD1 or TRBD2 may be the D gene (5 bases each). Trimming removed 3 bases at V and 3 bases at J, with 18 bases between. CDR1 SGHNT and CDR2 YYREEE come from the germline V gene (reference sequence). The CDR3 contains 16 residues. CDR3 sequence: CASSSPRGRKKETQYF. The CDR3 DNA follows: TGTGCCAGCAGCTCCCCCCGGGGCAGAAAAAAAGAGACCCAGTACTTC.